This TCR beta chain is from a study of early T cells in non-severe SARS-CoV-2 infection. The wider study: Chains were unpaired, as sequencing was done on bulk RNA from unsorted whole blood.

This clonotype has only a few counts. Its target is unknown. Attachment of unique molecular identifiers to individual cDNA molecules was performed. TCRdb ran MiXCR on the 5' RACE reads and lists one entry per CDR3 protein. In the table there are 40,000 to 55,000 distinct CDR3 sequences, roughly 4% of which are singletons. Study findings and constraints: Anti-spike CD8 responses were favored by VDJdb matching, which missed private and CD4 specificities.

The sequenced sample consisted of whole blood. This receptor was taken from an adult who was a healthcare worker with PCR-confirmed SARS-CoV-2 infection or an uninfected control (not recorded which).

Here the CDR3 reads CASSRLAGETTDTQYF. CDR3 nucleotides: TGTGCCAGCAGCAGACTAGCGGGAGAAACAACAGATACGCAGTATTTT. The chain carries TRBV11-2 and TRBJ2-3; 12 bases are shared with TRBD2. CDR1 SGHAT and CDR2 FQNNGV come from the germline V gene. The CDR3 sequence is 16 residues long. The V and J ends lost 5 bases and 3 bases, in that order; junction bases with no gene match: 6.